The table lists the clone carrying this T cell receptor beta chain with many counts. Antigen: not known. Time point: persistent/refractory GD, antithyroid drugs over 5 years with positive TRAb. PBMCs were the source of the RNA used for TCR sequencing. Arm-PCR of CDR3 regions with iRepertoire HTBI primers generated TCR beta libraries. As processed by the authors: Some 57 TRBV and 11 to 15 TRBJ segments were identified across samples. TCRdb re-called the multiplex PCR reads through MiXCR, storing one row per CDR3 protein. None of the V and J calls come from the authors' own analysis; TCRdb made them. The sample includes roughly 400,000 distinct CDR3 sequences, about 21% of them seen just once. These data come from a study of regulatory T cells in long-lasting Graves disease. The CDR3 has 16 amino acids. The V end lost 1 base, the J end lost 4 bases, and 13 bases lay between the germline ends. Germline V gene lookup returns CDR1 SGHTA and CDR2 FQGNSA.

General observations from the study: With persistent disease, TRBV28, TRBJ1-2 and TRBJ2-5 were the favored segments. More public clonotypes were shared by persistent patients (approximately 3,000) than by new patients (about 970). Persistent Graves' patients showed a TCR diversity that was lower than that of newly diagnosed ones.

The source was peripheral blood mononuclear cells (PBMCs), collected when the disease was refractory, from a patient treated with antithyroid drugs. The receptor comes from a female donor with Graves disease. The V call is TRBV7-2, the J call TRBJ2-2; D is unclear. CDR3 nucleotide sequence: TGTGCCAGCAGCTTAGTGGGTTCAGTTAGCACCGGGGAGCTGTTTTTT. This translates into CASSLVGSVSTGELFF.